The next 26 T cell receptor beta chains were all read from a single sample in a study of blood T cells in healthy people across ages. A second PCR, run for roughly 7 to 11 cycles, used a sample-barcoded 5' primer plus a J-beta primer mix. TCRdb independently ran MiXCR on the 5' RACE reads; one entry per CDR3 protein. The sample holds over a million distinct CDR3 sequences, 40% to 55% seen once. The sequencing input was blood. The receptors were sampled from a woman aged 60-75 years in good health.

This clonotype has just a few counts. The gene calls are TRBV2 and TRBJ2-7; D gene unclear. Per the germline V gene, CDR1 is SNHLY and CDR2 is FYNNEI. Trimming shortened V by 6 bases and J by 7 bases, and 13 bases separated the two germline ends. The CDR3 length is 12 residues. CDR3 in amino acids: CASRAQYGEQYF. In nucleotides, the CDR3 is TGTGCCAGCAGGGCACAGTACGGGGAGCAGTACTTC. Based on the CDR3 plus reference TRBV2 and TRBJ2-7, the full variable domain is EPEVTQTPSHQVTQMGQEVILRCVPISNHLYFYWYRQILGQKVEFLVSFYNNEISEKSEIFDDQFSVERPDGSNFTLKIRSTKLEDSAMYFCASRAQYGEQYFGPGTRLTVT.

This clonotype was recorded once. V usage is TRBV20-1 and J usage is TRBJ2-7; 12 positions match TRBD2. Germline CDR1 reads DFQATT; CDR2 reads SNEGSKA (reference sequence). The V segment lost 0 bases and the J segment 6 bases; nucleotides outside the gene matches: 6. The CDR3 is made up of 15 amino acids. The chain's CDR3 is CSARDRTSGTVEQYF. CDR3 nucleotides: TGCAGTGCTAGAGACAGGACTAGCGGGACTGTCGAGCAGTACTTC.

V is TRBV28 and J is TRBJ2-2; TRBD2 might be the D (5 bases). CDR3 length: 15 amino acids. Germline-derived CDR1 and CDR2 are MDHEN and SYDVKM. The V end lost 1 base, the J end lost 2 bases, and 8 bases lay between the germline ends. DNA for the CDR3: TGTGCCAGCAGTTTATTACGGGATAACACCGGGGAGCTGTTTTTT. It codes for CASSLLRDNTGELFF.

This clonotype was seen repeatedly, ten times or more. This chain connects TRBV7-8 to TRBJ2-1, with TRBD2 matching over 15 bases. Losses at the gene ends were 5 bases for V and 6 bases for J; bases not matched to a gene: 14. This CDR3 contains 19 residues. CDR1 SGHVS and CDR2 FQNEAQ come from the germline V gene. This CDR3 is CASSPRTSGRAILSNEQFF. The CDR3 DNA sequence: TGTGCCAGCAGCCCCCGGACTAGCGGGAGGGCCATTTTATCCAATGAGCAGTTCTTC.

The chain combines TRBV6-5 with TRBJ1-2, with 10 bases matching TRBD1. Unmatched junction bases numbered 9, after V lost 4 bases and J lost 4 bases. The germline V gene has CDR1 MNHEY and CDR2 SVGAGI. This CDR3 spans 16 amino acids. The chain's CDR3 is CASSWSPGQGRYGYTF. CDR3 bases: TGTGCCAGCAGTTGGTCACCGGGACAGGGGCGCTATGGCTACACCTTC.

Turning to this clonotype: A much larger clone lies one base from this, so it may be a read error. The rearrangement links TRBV10-3 to TRBJ2-7, with a possible D match to TRBD1 (7 bases). Germline CDR1 and CDR2: ENHRY and SYGVKD. V was trimmed by 0 bases and J by 7 bases, leaving 19 bases between them. The CDR3 consists of 16 residues. Written as DNA, the CDR3 is TGTGCCATCAGTGAGTCAATCCAGGGGGGCCACAATGAGCAGTACTTC. This encodes CAISESIQGGHNEQYF.

This chain connects TRBV20-1 to TRBJ2-5, with a tentative D call TRBD1 (5 bases). From germline, CDR1 is DFQATT and CDR2 SNEGSKA (reference sequence). Trimming stripped 0 bases from V and 4 bases from J, with 12 bases between. CDR3 length: 14 amino acids. The CDR3 sequence is CSAREAFGAETQYF. CDR3 bases: TGCAGTGCTAGAGAAGCGTTTGGGGCAGAGACCCAGTACTTC.

The table lists this clonotype with a few counts. This chain uses TRBV13 with TRBJ2-1; TRBD2 agrees at 7 bases. With V trimmed by 8 bases and J by 7 bases, 11 bases remained unmatched. The CDR3 has 14 residues. Germline lookup yields CDR1 PRHDT and CDR2 FYEKMQ (reference sequence). This CDR3 reads CASCVGGSGNEQFF. CDR3 nucleotides: TGTGCCAGCTGCGTGGGCGGGAGTGGTAATGAGCAGTTCTTC.

On this clonotype itself: One end of the junction fails to match germline, which may point to a read error. This sequence joins TRBV3-1 and TRBJ1-5; D ambiguous. The CDR3 covers 18 residues. Germline V gene data show CDR1 as LGHDT and CDR2 as YNNKEL (reference sequence). The CDR3 loop is CASSQNSVGMASYQPQHF. CDR3 DNA: TGTGCCAGCAGCCAGAATAGCGTTGGGATGGCTAGCTATCAGCCCCAGCATTTT.

At least ten counts were recorded for this clonotype. The chain links TRBV19 to TRBJ2-3; D may be TRBD1 (5 bases). Trimming stripped 5 bases from V and 7 bases from J, with 10 bases between. The germline V gene has CDR1 LNHDA and CDR2 SQIVND (reference sequence). The CDR3 spans 12 residues. This chain's CDR3 is CASSLTENTQYF. The CDR3 coding sequence is TGTGCCAGTAGTTTGACAGAAAATACGCAGTATTTT.

V is TRBV27 and J is TRBJ2-5, with D maybe TRBD1 (6 bases). Trimming pared 3 bases from V and 5 bases from J, leaving 10 bases between. Germline loops: CDR1 MNHEY, CDR2 SMNVEV (reference sequence). The CDR3 spans 13 residues. This chain's CDR3 is CASSLGHLETQYF. The CDR3 nucleotides read TGTGCCAGCAGTTTGGGACATCTGGAGACCCAGTACTTC.

This clonotype came up a few times. A clone one base away is much larger, so this may be a read error. The V gene is TRBV3-1, the J gene TRBJ2-1; the match to TRBD2 covers 7 bases. Germline V gives CDR1 LGHDT, CDR2 YNNKEL (reference sequence). The CDR3 is made up of 15 amino acids. V shed 5 bases and J 0 bases; nucleotides not matched to a gene: 4. The chain's CDR3 is CASSWGGSSYNEQFF. The CDR3 DNA is TGTGCCAGCAGCTGGGGCGGGAGCTCCTACAATGAGCAGTTCTTC.

This clonotype has only a few counts. The chain is built from TRBV10-3 and TRBJ2-7; unclear D gene. CDR1 is ENHRY and CDR2 is SYGVKD in the germline V gene. V lost 10 bases and J 0 bases, leaving 16 bases between the germline ends. The CDR3 covers 14 residues. CDR3 sequence (DNA): TGTGCCACAACCCTCGGTTCAGGCTCCTACGAGCAGTACTTC. It encodes CATTLGSGSYEQYF.

V gene TRBV10-3 combines with J gene TRBJ1-2; unclear D gene. Germline CDR1 is ENHRY and CDR2 is SYGVKD. This CDR3 is built from 14 residues. V lost 5 bases to trimming and J lost 0 bases, with 10 bases between them. The CDR3 region is CAISLDAANYGYTF. The CDR3 nucleotides read TGTGCCATCAGTTTGGACGCCGCTAACTATGGCTACACCTTC.

This clonotype was recorded many times. V usage is TRBV6-2 or TRBV6-3 and J usage is TRBJ2-7, with 10 bases lining up with TRBD2. The germline CDR1 and CDR2 sequences are MNHEY and SVGEGT. This CDR3 is built from 16 residues. Trimming cost V 5 bases and J 3 bases; bases outside gene matches: 10. The CDR3: CASSGNGLAVLYEQYF. CDR3 bases: TGTGCCAGCAGTGGAAATGGACTAGCGGTTCTCTACGAGCAGTACTTC.

The chain joins TRBV4-1 to TRBJ2-7, with D perhaps assigned TRBD1 or TRBD2 (5 bases each). CDR1 is MGHRA and CDR2 is YSYEKL in the germline V gene. V was shortened by 1 base and J by 7 bases, with 17 bases between the two germline ends. CDR3 length equals 15 residues. Written as DNA, the CDR3 is TGCGCCAGCAGCCAAGCTCTAGCAGATAAGGGGGAGCAGTACTTC. This codes for CASSQALADKGEQYF.

V is TRBV20-1 and J is TRBJ2-5, with D possibly matching TRBD1 (5 bases). The germline V gene has CDR1 DFQATT and CDR2 SNEGSKA (reference sequence). CDR3 length: 13 amino acids. The ends were cut back, 2 bases at V and 5 bases at J, with 12 bases in the middle. In DNA, the CDR3 is TGCAGTGCTAGAAGGGCTGGGGCGGAGACCCAGTACTTC. Translation gives CSARRAGAETQYF.

The J gene is TRBJ2-5, the V gene TRBV2; the D gene is possibly TRBD1 (6 bases). The DNA end is a closer match to TRBJ2-7, so the J assignment may be wrong. Germline CDR1 is SNHLY and CDR2 is FYNNEI. The CDR3 has 13 residues. The CDR3 DNA reads as TGTGCCAGCACTGGGACACTCAGAGACGAGCAGTACTTC. It translates to CASTGTLRDEQYF.

There are many counts of this clonotype. The rearrangement joins TRBV29-1 to TRBJ2-5, with no clear D. Germline lookup yields CDR1 SQVTM and CDR2 ANQGSEA. Trimming removed 5 bases from V and 2 bases from J, with 9 bases in between. The CDR3 covers 12 residues. The CDR3 sequence is CSVTDGQETQYF. The CDR3, as DNA: TGCAGCGTTACCGACGGGCAAGAGACCCAGTACTTC.

The rearrangement links TRBV7-8 to TRBJ1-2, with a tentative D call TRBD1 (6 bases). CDR3 length equals 15 residues. CDR1 and CDR2 from the germline V gene are SGHVS and FQNEAQ. V lost 2 bases, J lost 4 bases, and 14 bases lay in between. CDR3 residues: CASSLSNRAGYGYTF. As DNA, the CDR3 is TGTGCCAGCAGCTTAAGCAACAGGGCCGGCTATGGCTACACCTTC.

This clonotype was counted only a few times. The chain uses TRBV7-9 and TRBJ2-5, with D perhaps matching TRBD1 or TRBD2 (5 bases each). The V end lost 5 bases, the J end lost 5 bases, and 30 bases lay between the germline ends. CDR1 is SEHNR and CDR2 is FQNEAQ in the germline V gene (reference sequence). This CDR3 comprises 19 residues. As DNA, the CDR3 is TGTGCCAGCAGCCATAGGGACCCCCGGGTCCTCAGGCGGGTGGAGACCCAGTACTTC. It encodes CASSHRDPRVLRRVETQYF.

The rearrangement links TRBV12-3 or TRBV12-4 to TRBJ1-6; possibly TRBD1 for D (6 bases). V was trimmed by 8 bases and J by 8 bases, leaving 13 bases between them. This CDR3 contains 13 residues. The CDR3 here is CASLGTPYSPLHF. CDR3 in DNA: TGTGCCAGCCTCGGGACACCATATTCACCCCTCCACTTT.

This clonotype was detected only a few times. The chain employs TRBV20-1 and TRBJ2-3; D may be TRBD1 (5 bases). The CDR3 has 17 residues. Trimming pared 0 bases from V and 0 bases from J, leaving 16 bases between. Germline CDR1 DFQATT, CDR2 SNEGSKA (reference sequence). CDR3 nucleotides: TGCAGTGCTAGAGACGACAAGCATGGGGCTAGCACAGATACGCAGTATTTT. Its translation is CSARDDKHGASTDTQYF.

CDR3 loop: CASRGAEKGKNIQYF. The CDR3 coding sequence is TGTGCCAGCAGGGGGGCGGAAAAGGGCAAAAACATTCAGTACTTC. V is TRBV2 and J is TRBJ2-4, with a tentative D call TRBD1 (6 bases). With 6 bases removed from V and 3 bases from J, the gap between germline ends came to 15 bases. CDR1 and CDR2 (germline): SNHLY, FYNNEI. The CDR3 loop spans 15 amino acids.

Only a few counts were recorded for this clonotype. This chain connects TRBV7-9 to TRBJ2-1; 7 nucleotides align to TRBD1. Germline loops: CDR1 SEHNR, CDR2 FQNEAQ (reference sequence). The CDR3 has 16 amino acids. V was clipped by 4 bases and J by 0 bases; unmatched bases: 6. The CDR3: CASSYTRTGSYNEQFF. The CDR3 nucleotides read TGTGCCAGCAGCTATACGAGGACAGGCTCCTACAATGAGCAGTTCTTC. The variable domain in full, completed from reference TRBV7-9 and TRBJ2-1, reads DTGVSQNPRHKITKRGQNVTFRCDPISEHNRLYWYRQTLGQGPEFLTYFQNEAQLEKSRLLSDRFSAERPKGSFSTLEIQRTEQGDSAMYLCASSYTRTGSYNEQFFGPGTRLTVL.

This clonotype was observed many times. The chain employs TRBV6-5 and TRBJ2-1; 7 bases are a match to TRBD2. The CDR3 is 15 residues long. Trimming cost V 2 bases and J 0 bases; bases outside gene matches: 1. The germline CDR1 and CDR2 sequences are MNHEY and SVGAGI. CDR3 DNA sequence: TGTGCCAGCAGTTACGGCGGGAGCTCCTACAATGAGCAGTTCTTC. Translation: CASSYGGSSYNEQFF.